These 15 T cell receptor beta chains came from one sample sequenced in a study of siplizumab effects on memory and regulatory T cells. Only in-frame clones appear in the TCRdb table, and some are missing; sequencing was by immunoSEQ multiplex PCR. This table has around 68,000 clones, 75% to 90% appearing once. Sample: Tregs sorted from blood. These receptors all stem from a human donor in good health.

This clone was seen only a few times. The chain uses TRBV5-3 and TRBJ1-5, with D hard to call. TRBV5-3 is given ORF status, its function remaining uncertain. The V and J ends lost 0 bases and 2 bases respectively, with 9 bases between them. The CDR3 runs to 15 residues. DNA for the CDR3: TGTGCCAGAAGCTTGGCGGGGAAGGGCAATCAGCCCCAGCATTTT. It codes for CARSLAGKGNQPQHF.

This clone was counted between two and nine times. CDR3 DNA sequence: TGTGCCAGCAGCTTACAGGGGAGAGGCGACGAGCAGTACTTC. Its protein is CASSLQGRGDEQYF. The chain uses TRBV7-3 and TRBJ2-7, with D perhaps matching TRBD1 (6 bases). V dropped 2 bases and J dropped 5 bases, with 13 bases sitting between them. CDR1 is SGHTA, CDR2 FQGTGA, per germline. The CDR3 contains 14 residues.

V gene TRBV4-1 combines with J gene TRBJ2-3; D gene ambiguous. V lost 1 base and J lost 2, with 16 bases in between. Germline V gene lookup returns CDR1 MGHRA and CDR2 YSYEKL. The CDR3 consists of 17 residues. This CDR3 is CASSQVGRRNYTDTQYF. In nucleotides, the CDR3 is TGCGCCAGCAGCCAAGTGGGCAGGCGGAACTACACAGATACGCAGTATTTT.

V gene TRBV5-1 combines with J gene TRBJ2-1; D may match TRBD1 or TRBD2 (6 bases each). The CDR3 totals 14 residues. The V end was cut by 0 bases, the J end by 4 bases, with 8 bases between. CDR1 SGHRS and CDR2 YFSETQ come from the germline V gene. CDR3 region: CASSLEGGYNEQFF. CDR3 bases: TGCGCCAGCAGCTTGGAGGGGGGTTACAATGAGCAGTTCTTC.

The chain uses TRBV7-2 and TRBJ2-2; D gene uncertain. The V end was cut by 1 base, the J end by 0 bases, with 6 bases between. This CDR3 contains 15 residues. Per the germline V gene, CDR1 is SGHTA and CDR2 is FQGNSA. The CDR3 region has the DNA TGTGCCAGCAGCTTAGTCCTAACGAACACCGGGGAGCTGTTTTTT. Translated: CASSLVLTNTGELFF.

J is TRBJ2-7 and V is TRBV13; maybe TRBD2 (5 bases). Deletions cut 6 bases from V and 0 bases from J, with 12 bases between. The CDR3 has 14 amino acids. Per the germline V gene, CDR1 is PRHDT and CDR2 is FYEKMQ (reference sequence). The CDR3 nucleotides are TGTGCCAGCAGACCCGGGATCTACTCCTACGAGCAGTACTTC. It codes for CASRPGIYSYEQYF.

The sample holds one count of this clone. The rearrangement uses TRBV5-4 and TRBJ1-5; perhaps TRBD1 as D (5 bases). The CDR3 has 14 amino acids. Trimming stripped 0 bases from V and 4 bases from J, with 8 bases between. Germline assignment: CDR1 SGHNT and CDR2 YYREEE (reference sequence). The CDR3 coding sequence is TGTGCCAGCAGCTTGGATCAGGGTAATCAGCCCCAGCATTTT. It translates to CASSLDQGNQPQHF.

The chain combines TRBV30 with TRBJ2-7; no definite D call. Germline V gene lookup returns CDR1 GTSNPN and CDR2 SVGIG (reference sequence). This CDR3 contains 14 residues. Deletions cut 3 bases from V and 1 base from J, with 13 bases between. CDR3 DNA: TGTGCCTGGAGGCCTAAAGGGTCATCCTACGAGCAGTACTTC. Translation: CAWRPKGSSYEQYF.

CDR3 DNA: TGTGCCAGCAGTGTTCAGACGGGGACCCAGTACTTC. This sequence encodes CASSVQTGTQYF. The chain recombines TRBV28 with TRBJ2-5, with unresolved D. This CDR3 has 12 amino acids. V lost 5 bases, J lost 7 bases, and 11 bases lay in between. Germline V gene data show CDR1 as MDHEN and CDR2 as SYDVKM.

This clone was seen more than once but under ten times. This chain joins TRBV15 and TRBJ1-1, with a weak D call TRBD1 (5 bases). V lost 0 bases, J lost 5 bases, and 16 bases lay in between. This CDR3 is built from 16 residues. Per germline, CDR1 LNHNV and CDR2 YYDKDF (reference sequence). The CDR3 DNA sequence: TGTGCCACCAGCAGAGATGAGAAAGGCAGGGAGACTGAAGCTTTCTTT. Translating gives CATSRDEKGRETEAFF.

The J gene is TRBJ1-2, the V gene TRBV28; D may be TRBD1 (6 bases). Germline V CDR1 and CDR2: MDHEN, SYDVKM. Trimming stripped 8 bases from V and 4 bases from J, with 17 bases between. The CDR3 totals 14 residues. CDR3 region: CASWETGPFYGYTF. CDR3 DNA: TGTGCCAGCTGGGAGACAGGTCCTTTCTATGGCTACACCTTC.

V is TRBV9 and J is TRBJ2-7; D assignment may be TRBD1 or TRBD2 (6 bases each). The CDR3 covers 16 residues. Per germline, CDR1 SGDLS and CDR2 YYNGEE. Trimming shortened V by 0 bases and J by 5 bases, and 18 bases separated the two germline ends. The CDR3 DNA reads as TGTGCCAGCAGCGTAGCTGGGGGCTTGGGGGGACACGAGCAGTACTTC. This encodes CASSVAGGLGGHEQYF.

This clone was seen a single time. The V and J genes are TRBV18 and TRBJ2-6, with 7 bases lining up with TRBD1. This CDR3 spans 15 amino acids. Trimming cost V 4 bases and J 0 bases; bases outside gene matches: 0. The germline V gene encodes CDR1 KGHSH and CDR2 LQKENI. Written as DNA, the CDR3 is TGTGCCAGCTCACGGACAGGCTCTGGGGCCAACGTCCTGACTTTC. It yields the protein CASSRTGSGANVLTF.

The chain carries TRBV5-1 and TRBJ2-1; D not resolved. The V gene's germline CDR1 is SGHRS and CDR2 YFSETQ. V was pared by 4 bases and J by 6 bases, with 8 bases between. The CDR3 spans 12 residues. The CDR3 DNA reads TGCGCCAGCAGCCCAGGACCCAATGAGCAGTTCTTC. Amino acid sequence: CASSPGPNEQFF.

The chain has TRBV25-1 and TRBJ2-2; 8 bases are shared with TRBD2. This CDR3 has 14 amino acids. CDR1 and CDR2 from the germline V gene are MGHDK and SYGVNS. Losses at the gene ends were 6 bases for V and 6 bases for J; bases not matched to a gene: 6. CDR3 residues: CASRDSGGSGELFF. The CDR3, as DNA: TGTGCCAGCAGGGATTCGGGGGGGTCCGGGGAGCTGTTTTTT.